This section outlines one T cell receptor beta chain sequence together with its context. The antigen this receptor binds is unknown. Base quality data are lacking; no much larger clone is found one base away. Collaborating institutions collected whole blood in K2EDTA tubes following their own protocols. For TCRbeta analysis, collaborators shipped samples in one of three forms: frozen whole blood, isolated PBMCs, or DNA extracted from either of those sample types. The sample comes from a study of blood T cell repertoires in COVID-19 (TCRdb year 2020). Study-wide context: Samples from collaborators originated in the United States, Italy and Spain and spanned both the acute and convalescent phases of COVID-19. The material from the prospective study consisted of cDNA or gDNA derived from T cells, B-cell-depleted T cells, or PBMCs. Subjects who had been exposed to COVID-19, were actively infected with it, or had recovered from it provided the deeply sampled blood TCRbeta repertoires that made up the dataset. A freely available public database, intended as a resource for researchers studying the immune response to SARS-CoV-2, is where the repertoires were released. The samples were drawn from two sources: the first 160 participants of the ongoing ImmuneRACE study, and fewer than 1,500 subjects contributed by 6 global collaborators. A de-identified subject ID, COVID-19 status, age in years and sex were almost always included in the sample metadata. HLA class I and class II types, where available, came from metadata supplied by the sample provider rather than from assay-based typing. The research as a whole found: The amount of clinical and demographic metadata varied by source and participant and was provided uncurated.

V is cut back by 6 bases and J by 2 bases, with 8 bases in the junction unmatched. From the germline V gene (reference sequence), CDR1 is LNHDA and CDR2 is SQIVND. The CDR3 covers 15 residues, taking in both the cysteine and the phenylalanine. Only CDR3 DNA remains: 45 bases, in frame from the first base. TCRbeta CDR3 regions were amplified from genomic DNA using the immunoSEQ Assay, a bias-controlled multiplex PCR. In the paper's pipeline: Nucleated cell counts per sample were estimated from amplification of reference gene primers within the assay. To quantify the absolute abundance of each unique TCRbeta CDR3 rearrangement, sequence reads were collapsed and filtered. For each sample, productive Simpson clonality was calculated as the square root of Simpson's diversity index over productive rearrangements. In TCRdb, the immuneACCESS table is reduced to in-frame sequences with V and J assigned. These tables do not hold every clone; where another copy was compared, an unresolved V gene accounts for under half, and the others remain unexplained. V, J and clone size reflect that table, while D and trimming were determined from the DNA. The sample profile shows approximately 100,000 clones; approximately 80% of them were found once. The leading ten clones occupy more than 13% of the sample.

The sequence derives from a woman in her sixties or seventies with acute or convalescent COVID-19. Sequenced input: peripheral blood. This chain joins TRBV19 to TRBJ1-1; 8 bases in the middle match TRBD1. This receptor has the CDR3 CASRPTGAINTEAFF. The sequenced DNA is TGTGCCAGTAGGCCGACAGGGGCCATAAACACTGAAGCTTTCTTT. With the portions outside the CDR3 filled from the reference TRBV19 and TRBJ1-1 genes, the complete variable region becomes DGGITQSPKYLFRKEGQNVTLSCEQNLNHDAMYWYRQDPGQGLRLIYYSQIVNDFQKGDIAEGYSVSREKKESFPLTVTSAQKNPTAFYLCASRPTGAINTEAFFGQGTRLTVV.